This passage covers 19 T cell receptor beta chains from one sample sequenced in a study of blood T cell repertoires in COVID-19. The method was immunoSEQ multiplex PCR; TCRdb's version includes in-frame clones alone and lacks a portion of them. The sample gives approximately 150,000 clones, approximately 82% of which show up once; 15% to 20% is in the top ten. The sequenced material came from peripheral blood. The receptors shown here come from a woman in her 70s who had recovered from COVID-19.

The V gene is TRBV5-4, the J gene TRBJ2-5; D might be TRBD2 (6 bases). Trimming removed 0 bases at V and 4 bases at J, with 10 bases between. Germline loops: CDR1 SGHNT, CDR2 YYREEE (reference sequence). There are 14 residues in the CDR3. CDR3 nucleotide sequence: TGTGCCAGCAGCTTGGTTAGCGGAGCAGAGACCCAGTACTTC. Protein product: CASSLVSGAETQYF. The variable domain in full, with the rest retrieved from reference TRBV5-4 and TRBJ2-5, is ETGVTQSPTHLIKTRGQQVTLRCSSQSGHNTVSWYQQALGQGPQFIFQYYREEENGRGNFPPRFSGLQFPNYSSELNVNALELDDSALYLCASSLVSGAETQYFGPGTRLLVL.

The V call is TRBV29-1, the J call TRBJ1-1, with D possibly TRBD1 on 5 matching bases. The CDR3 totals 12 residues. Germline V gene sequence: CDR1 SQVTM, CDR2 ANQGSEA. The ends were cut back, 0 bases at V and 5 bases at J, with 7 bases in the middle. CDR3: CSVEEGGTEAFF. CDR3 in DNA: TGCAGCGTTGAAGAGGGGGGAACTGAAGCTTTCTTT.

The chain couples TRBV7-8 to TRBJ1-1; 9 bases map to TRBD1. This CDR3 has 14 amino acids. V lost 7 bases and J lost 5; bases outside the gene matches: 8. Germline V lookup: CDR1 SGHVS, CDR2 FQNEAQ. CDR3 loop: CASTRDRGGTEAFF. In DNA form, the CDR3 reads TGTGCCAGCACCCGAGACAGGGGGGGGACTGAAGCTTTCTTT.

Written as DNA, the CDR3 is TGTGCCAGCAGCCCAAGCGACAGGGGACAGCCCCAGCATTTT. Residues: CASSPSDRGQPQHF. This chain connects TRBV7-8 to TRBJ1-5; 8 bases map to TRBD1. V trimming: 5 bases; J trimming: 7 bases; junction bases outside the gene matches: 7. Germline CDR1 is SGHVS and CDR2 is FQNEAQ. CDR3 length: 14 residues.

This clone was seen just once. The chain links TRBV18 to TRBJ2-6; 9 bases line up with TRBD2. The V segment lost 8 bases and the J segment 0 bases; nucleotides outside the gene matches: 8. CDR3 length: 17 amino acids. Germline CDR1 KGHSH, CDR2 LQKENI. CDR3 nucleotide sequence: TGTGCCAGCACATGGACTAGCGCCTTCTCTGGGGCCAACGTCCTGACTTTC. It translates to CASTWTSAFSGANVLTF.

This chain links TRBV5-8 with TRBJ1-1; TRBD1 matches 8 bases. The CDR3 length is 13 residues. V lost 0 bases, J lost 8 bases, and 3 bases stayed unmatched. The germline CDR1 and CDR2 sequences are SGHTS and YDEGEE. The CDR3 DNA reads as TGTGCCAGCAGCTTGGTCCGGGACAGGGAAGCTTTCTTT. It is translated as CASSLVRDREAFF.

This clone was seen a few times. The V and J genes are TRBV7-2 and TRBJ1-2; 7 bases are shared with TRBD1. The V gene end was trimmed by 5 bases and the J gene end by 9 bases; junction bases not matched to a gene: 12. CDR3 size: 14 residues. Looked up from germline, CDR1 is SGHTA and CDR2 is FQGNSA. CDR3 residues: CASSTPGQPIRYTF. In DNA, the CDR3 is TGTGCCAGCAGCACCCCGGGACAGCCTATTCGCTACACCTTC. Full variable domain (outside the CDR3, taken from reference TRBV7-2 and TRBJ1-2): GAGVSQSPSNKVTEKGKDVELRCDPISGHTALYWYRQSLGQGLEFLIYFQGNSAPDKSGLPSDRFSAERTGGSVSTLTIQRTQQEDSAVYLCASSTPGQPIRYTFGSGTRLTVV.

The chain employs TRBV5-5 and TRBJ2-3, with TRBD2 matching over 12 bases. V shed 4 bases, J shed 11 bases, and the junction held 8 bases outside the gene matches. Germline loops: CDR1 SGHKS, CDR2 YYEKEE (reference sequence). There are 14 residues in the CDR3. DNA of the CDR3: TGTGCCAGCAGCGGCGGGACTAGCGGGCCGCAGCAGTATTTT. Translated, it gives CASSGGTSGPQQYF.

This clone was recorded a few times. The genes are TRBV18 and TRBJ1-5; no definite D call. Germline CDR1 and CDR2: KGHSH and LQKENI. CDR3 length: 14 residues. V lost 3 bases to trimming and J lost 3 bases, with 9 bases between them. The CDR3 DNA reads as TGTGCCAGCTCACCCGCTTCAGTCAATCAGCCCCAGCATTTT. As protein: CASSPASVNQPQHF. The full variable domain, its missing parts supplied by reference TRBV18 and TRBJ1-5, is NAGVMQNPRHLVRRRGQEARLRCSPMKGHSHVYWYRQLPEEGLKFMVYLQKENIIDESGMPKERFSAEFPKEGPSILRIQQVVRGDSAAYFCASSPASVNQPQHFGDGTRLSIL.

The chain has TRBV15 and TRBJ2-5, with a weak D call TRBD1 (6 bases). Trimming removed 1 base from V and 4 bases from J, with 7 bases in between. Germline V gene data show CDR1 as LNHNV and CDR2 as YYDKDF (reference sequence). The CDR3 has 13 residues. CDR3 protein: CATSRGGRETQYF. The CDR3 DNA is TGTGCCACCAGCAGAGGGGGGCGAGAGACCCAGTACTTC.

The chain employs TRBV7-8 and TRBJ2-2; 8 positions agree with TRBD2. V lost 5 bases and J lost 0; bases outside the gene matches: 8. Germline CDR1 is SGHVS and CDR2 is FQNEAQ. The CDR3 extends over 17 amino acids. The CDR3 protein is CASSLFISGTNTGELFF. The DNA for the CDR3 is TGTGCCAGCAGCCTTTTCATTAGCGGGACGAACACCGGGGAGCTGTTTTTT.

V and J are TRBV11-2 and TRBJ2-5, with D perhaps matching TRBD2 (7 bases). The CDR3 consists of 15 residues. Trimming removed 5 bases at V and 5 bases at J, with 18 bases between. CDR1 SGHAT and CDR2 FQNNGV come from the germline V gene. Here the CDR3 reads CASSRRGGEGETQYF. As DNA, the CDR3 is TGTGCCAGCAGCCGAAGGGGGGGCGAGGGGGAGACCCAGTACTTC.

The J gene is TRBJ2-7, the V gene TRBV4-3, with a tentative D call TRBD1 (5 bases). Trimming stripped 0 bases from V and 2 bases from J, with 14 bases between. CDR3 length equals 16 residues. Germline V CDR1 and CDR2: LGHNA, YSLEER. The CDR3 region is CASSQDPSAGTYEQYF. The CDR3 DNA is TGCGCCAGCAGCCAAGATCCCTCGGCAGGGACCTACGAGCAGTACTTC.

In the case of this clone: The same CDR3 is also encoded by other DNA sequences in this sample. This chain joins TRBV12-3 or TRBV12-4 and TRBJ1-2; D unresolved. The CDR3 runs 11 residues. V was clipped by 9 bases and J by 2 bases, with 7 bases between them. CDR3 sequence reads: CASSLNYGYTF. Here the CDR3 DNA reads TGTGCCAGTAGCCTGAACTATGGCTACACCTTC.

The gene calls are TRBV7-3 and TRBJ2-1; 11 bases map to TRBD2. This CDR3 has 15 amino acids. The V gene's germline CDR1 is SGHTA and CDR2 FQGTGA. After removal of 4 bases from V and 6 bases from J, the junction contained 5 bases not matched to a gene. For the CDR3, the DNA is TGTGCCAGCAGCTCCCGGACTAGCGGGCGCAATGAGCAGTTCTTC. It specifies CASSSRTSGRNEQFF.

This clone was found once. The chain combines TRBV5-4 with TRBJ2-2, with unresolved D. The CDR3 length is 16 residues. The germline CDR1 and CDR2 sequences are SGHNT and YYREEE (reference sequence). V was cut by 0 bases and J by 0 bases, with 9 bases left in between. The CDR3 DNA reads TGTGCCAGCAGCTTGGGAGGCTCGGCGAACACCGGGGAGCTGTTTTTT. Translation: CASSLGGSANTGELFF. Full variable domain (remainder filled in from reference TRBV5-4 and TRBJ2-2): ETGVTQSPTHLIKTRGQQVTLRCSSQSGHNTVSWYQQALGQGPQFIFQYYREEENGRGNFPPRFSGLQFPNYSSELNVNALELDDSALYLCASSLGGSANTGELFFGEGSRLTVL.

This clone was seen a single time. The gene calls are TRBV27 and TRBJ2-7; TRBD2 matches at 12 bases. CDR3 length: 15 amino acids. V lost 6 bases to trimming and J lost 4 bases; unmatched junction nucleotides: 7. Germline loops: CDR1 MNHEY, CDR2 SMNVEV (reference sequence). The CDR3 DNA reads TGTGCCAGCAGCCGCCTAGCGGGGGGGTGGTACGAGCAGTACTTC. It codes for CASSRLAGGWYEQYF.

This chain links TRBV7-2 with TRBJ2-2, with a possible D match to TRBD2 (6 bases). The CDR3 sequence is 15 residues long. V lost 6 bases and J 5 bases, leaving 16 bases between the germline ends. Germline V gene sequence: CDR1 SGHTA, CDR2 FQGNSA. Here the CDR3 reads CASSPRQSGTGELFF. In DNA, the CDR3 is TGTGCCAGCAGTCCCCGACAAAGCGGGACCGGGGAGCTGTTTTTT.

In DNA, the CDR3 is TGTGCCAGCAGATCAGCTGGGGGGGCCGTGGGGGAAGCTTTCTTT. It encodes CASRSAGGAVGEAFF. J is TRBJ1-1 and V is TRBV6-5; maybe TRBD1 (6 bases). V gave up 6 bases and J gave up 8 bases, with 22 bases separating them. CDR3 length: 15 residues. From germline, CDR1 is MNHEY and CDR2 SVGAGI.